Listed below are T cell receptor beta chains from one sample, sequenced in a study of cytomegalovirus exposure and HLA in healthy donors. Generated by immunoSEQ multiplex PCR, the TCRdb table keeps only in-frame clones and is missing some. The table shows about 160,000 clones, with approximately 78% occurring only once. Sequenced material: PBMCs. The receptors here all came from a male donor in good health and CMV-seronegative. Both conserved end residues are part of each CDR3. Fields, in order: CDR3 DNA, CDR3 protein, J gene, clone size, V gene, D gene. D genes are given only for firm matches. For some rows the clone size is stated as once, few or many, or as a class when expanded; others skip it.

DNA: TGTGCCAGCAGCTTGGACAGATACACTGAAGCTTTCTTT
CDR3: CASSLDRYTEAFF
J: TRBJ1-1
size: -
V: TRBV7-2
D: -

DNA: TGCAGCGTGGCCGGGACAGCCGGCTACGAGCAGTACTTC
CDR3: CSVAGTAGYEQYF
J: TRBJ2-7
size: -
V: TRBV29-1
D: TRBD1

DNA: TGTGCCAGCAGCTTATTGGGGGCCCGGGAGACCCAGTACTTC
CDR3: CASSLLGARETQYF
J: TRBJ2-5
size: once
V: TRBV11-2
D: -

DNA: TGTGCCAGCAGCAGGGACAGGGCCGGGGAGCTGTTTTTT
CDR3: CASSRDRAGELFF
J: TRBJ2-2
size: -
V: TRBV7-2
D: TRBD1

DNA: TGTGCCAGCAAGAGTCCGGGACTCTCATACAATGAGCAGTTCTTC
CDR3: CASKSPGLSYNEQFF
J: TRBJ2-1
size: -
V: TRBV6-1
D: -

DNA: TGTGCCAGCAGCGCTAGCGGGAGGACCAAGACCCAGTACTTC
CDR3: CASSASGRTKTQYF
J: TRBJ2-5
size: -
V: TRBV7-3
D: TRBD2

DNA: TGCAGCGTTGCGGCAGGGGAGAGCGAGCAGTACTTC
CDR3: CSVAAGESEQYF
J: TRBJ2-7
size: few
V: TRBV29-1
D: -

DNA: TGTGCCAGCAGTCTTCGCGCTCTAGGGACAGGGGGCAATGAGCAGTTCTTC
CDR3: CASSLRALGTGGNEQFF
J: TRBJ2-1
size: -
V: TRBV11-3
D: TRBD1

DNA: TGTGCCAGCCAGGGACAGCCCCAAGAGACCCAGTACTTC
CDR3: CASQGQPQETQYF
J: TRBJ2-5
size: -
V: TRBV6-5
D: TRBD1

DNA: TGTGCCAGCAGTTTTGGAGGGGCTGGTGAGCAGTACTTC
CDR3: CASSFGGAGEQYF
J: TRBJ2-7
size: -
V: TRBV27
D: -

DNA: TGTGCCAGCACGAGCGTAGGTAACACCGGGGAGCTGTTTTTT
CDR3: CASTSVGNTGELFF
J: TRBJ2-2
size: -
V: TRBV2
D: -

DNA: TGTGCCAGCAGCTTATATGCCATCCCTAACGAGCAGTACTTC
CDR3: CASSLYAIPNEQYF
J: TRBJ2-7
size: -
V: TRBV7-2
D: -

DNA: TGTGCCAGTAGTATTGGGACTAGCCCGGACATTCAGTACTTC
CDR3: CASSIGTSPDIQYF
J: TRBJ2-4
size: few
V: TRBV19
D: TRBD2

DNA: TGTGCCATCAGTGAGTCGAATTTGGGGCTATACAATGAGCAGTTCTTC
CDR3: CAISESNLGLYNEQFF
J: TRBJ2-1
size: -
V: TRBV10-3
D: -

DNA: TGTGCCAGCAGCCTCCAGGGCCGGGAGAAACTGTTTTTT
CDR3: CASSLQGREKLFF
J: TRBJ1-4
size: once
V: TRBV7-2
D: -

DNA: TGTGCCATCAGACAGGGAGACTATGGCTACACCTTC
CDR3: CAIRQGDYGYTF
J: TRBJ1-2
size: -
V: TRBV10-3
D: -

DNA: TGTGCCAGCAGCATAAGCGGGGGGGCCTTAGATACGCAGTATTTT
CDR3: CASSISGGALDTQYF
J: TRBJ2-3
size: -
V: TRBV7-3
D: TRBD2

DNA: TGTGCCAGCAGTTTTGGACTAGCGGGAAATGAGCAGTTCTTC
CDR3: CASSFGLAGNEQFF
J: TRBJ2-1
size: -
V: TRBV28
D: TRBD2

DNA: TGCAGTGCTAGCTACACTGAAGCTTTCTTT
CDR3: CSASYTEAFF
J: TRBJ1-1
size: -
V: TRBV20-1
D: -

DNA: TGTGCCAGCAGCTCAGAAGGACTAGGGAACACCGGGGAGCTGTTTTTT
CDR3: CASSSEGLGNTGELFF
J: TRBJ2-2
size: -
V: TRBV7-6
D: TRBD2

DNA: TGTGCCAGTAGTATGGACAGGGGGGACACTGAAGCTTTCTTT
CDR3: CASSMDRGDTEAFF
J: TRBJ1-1
size: -
V: TRBV19
D: TRBD1

DNA: TGTGCCAGCAGCTTAGATCGGGGTCAGGACGAGCAGTACTTC
CDR3: CASSLDRGQDEQYF
J: TRBJ2-7
size: -
V: TRBV7-9
D: -

DNA: TGTGCCTGGAATGTGGAGGCCAATTCACCCCTCCACTTT
CDR3: CAWNVEANSPLHF
J: TRBJ1-6
size: -
V: TRBV30
D: -

DNA: TGTGCCATCAGTGGACCCAGGGTGTCGTACTTC
CDR3: CAISGPRVSYF
J: TRBJ2-7
size: -
V: TRBV10-3
D: -

DNA: TGTGCCAGCAGCGTCGCACTAGCGGGGGGACCCACCGGGGAGCTGTTTTTT
CDR3: CASSVALAGGPTGELFF
J: TRBJ2-2
size: -
V: TRBV9
D: TRBD2

DNA: TGTGCCAGCAGCTTAGCACCGGGACAGGGGTTCGGCTACACCTTC
CDR3: CASSLAPGQGFGYTF
J: TRBJ1-2
size: once
V: TRBV7-2
D: TRBD1

DNA: TGTGCCAGCAGTTACGGTTCGGGGTTATCTGGCTACACCTTC
CDR3: CASSYGSGLSGYTF
J: TRBJ1-2
size: -
V: TRBV6-5
D: -

DNA: TGCGCCAGCAGCATTGACTCAGAGCGGACCCAGTACTTC
CDR3: CASSIDSERTQYF
J: TRBJ2-5
size: -
V: TRBV7-9
D: -

DNA: TGTGCCAGCAGTCCGGGACAGGGTTCCTACGAGCAGTACTTC
CDR3: CASSPGQGSYEQYF
J: TRBJ2-7
size: -
V: TRBV6-5
D: TRBD1

DNA: TGTGCCAGCAGTGAAGCCCCAGGGGCCTACGAGCAGTACTTC
CDR3: CASSEAPGAYEQYF
J: TRBJ2-7
size: -
V: TRBV2
D: -

DNA: TGTGCCAGCAGTTTATCGGCAGGGATGAACACTGAAGCTTTCTTT
CDR3: CASSLSAGMNTEAFF
J: TRBJ1-1
size: -
V: TRBV27
D: -

DNA: TGTGCCAGCCCCCGGGGACACAGCTCCTACGAGCAGTACTTC
CDR3: CASPRGHSSYEQYF
J: TRBJ2-7
size: -
V: TRBV13
D: -

DNA: TGTGCTAGCAGCTTAAGGCCCGGGGATGAGCAGTTCTTC
CDR3: CASSLRPGDEQFF
J: TRBJ2-1
size: -
V: TRBV7-7
D: -

DNA: TGTGCCAGCAGCTTAGCGGGAGTATTGGAGACCCAGTACTTC
CDR3: CASSLAGVLETQYF
J: TRBJ2-5
size: once
V: TRBV7-7
D: -

DNA: TGCGCCAGCAGCCAAGATCCGGGGGGGAGTTTGAACACTGAAGCTTTCTTT
CDR3: CASSQDPGGSLNTEAFF
J: TRBJ1-1
size: -
V: TRBV4-3
D: -

DNA: TGTGCCAGCAGTGTACAGGACACATCACTCATGAACACTGAAGCTTTCTTT
CDR3: CASSVQDTSLMNTEAFF
J: TRBJ1-1
size: -
V: TRBV9
D: -

DNA: TGTGCCAGCAGTTCCTCGACTAGCGGGGGGGTCTATGAGCAGTTCTTC
CDR3: CASSSSTSGGVYEQFF
J: TRBJ2-1
size: -
V: TRBV7-3
D: TRBD2

DNA: TGTGCCAGCAGCTTAGTAGTATTTGGGGGAGGAAGCTCCTACAATGAGCAGTTCTTC
CDR3: CASSLVVFGGGSSYNEQFF
J: TRBJ2-1
size: -
V: TRBV7-3
D: -

DNA: TGCGCCAGCAGCCTCCGGGACAGGGGGGACACTGAAGCTTTCTTT
CDR3: CASSLRDRGDTEAFF
J: TRBJ1-1
size: -
V: TRBV4-1
D: TRBD1

DNA: TGTGCCAGTAGCCCGACGGGACAGGGTTCAATAGGGTATGGCTACACCTTC
CDR3: CASSPTGQGSIGYGYTF
J: TRBJ1-2
size: -
V: TRBV19
D: TRBD1

DNA: TGTGCCAGTAGTTCTACCGGGACACACGACACCGGGGAGCTGTTTTTT
CDR3: CASSSTGTHDTGELFF
J: TRBJ2-2
size: -
V: TRBV19
D: -

DNA: TGTGCCAGCAGCTCACGACAGGGACCAGATACGCAGTATTTT
CDR3: CASSSRQGPDTQYF
J: TRBJ2-3
size: -
V: TRBV7-2
D: TRBD1

DNA: TGTGCCAGCAGCGACAGGGGGCCGAATGAGCAGTTCTTC
CDR3: CASSDRGPNEQFF
J: TRBJ2-1
size: few
V: TRBV7-9
D: TRBD1

DNA: TGTGCCACCCAGGGACAGTTGAACACTGAAGCTTTCTTT
CDR3: CATQGQLNTEAFF
J: TRBJ1-1
size: -
V: TRBV28
D: TRBD1

DNA: TGTGCCAGCAGCCCTGGGAGGGGGGGGGAGACCCAGTACTTC
CDR3: CASSPGRGGETQYF
J: TRBJ2-5
size: once
V: TRBV7-3
D: -